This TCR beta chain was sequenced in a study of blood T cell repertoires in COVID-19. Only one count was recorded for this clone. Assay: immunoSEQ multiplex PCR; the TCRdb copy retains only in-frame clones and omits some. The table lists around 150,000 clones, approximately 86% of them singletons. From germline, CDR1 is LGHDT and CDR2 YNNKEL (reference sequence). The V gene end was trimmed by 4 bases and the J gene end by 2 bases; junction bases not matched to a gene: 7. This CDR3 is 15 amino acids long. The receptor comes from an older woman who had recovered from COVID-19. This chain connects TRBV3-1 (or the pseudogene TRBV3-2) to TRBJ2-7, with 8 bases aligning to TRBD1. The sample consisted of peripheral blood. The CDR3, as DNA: TGTGCCAGCAGCCTAAGGGGACAGGCAGCCTACGAGCAGTACTTC. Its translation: CASSLRGQAAYEQYF.